This note documents a single TCR beta chain sequence. These data originate in a study of blood T cell repertoires in COVID-19. Study-wide context: COVID-19 samples collected from the United States, Italy and Spain covered acute and convalescent phases. The analysed material was cDNA or gDNA that came from T cells, B-cell-depleted T cells, or PBMCs.

The CDR3 is 13 amino acids. CDR1 and CDR2 (germline): SGHRS, YFSETQ. Trimming removed 4 bases from V and 11 bases from J; junction bases left unmatched: 9. Only in-frame clones appear in the TCRdb table, and some are missing; sequencing was by immunoSEQ multiplex PCR. The repertoire consists of 84,000 or so clones, with approximately 80% occurring once and the leading ten covering 10% to 12%. V usage is TRBV5-1 and J usage is TRBJ1-1, with 9 bases lining up with TRBD1. Specimen: peripheral blood. This TCR came from a man in his sixties or seventies with acute or convalescent COVID-19. CDR3 in amino acids: CASSPRGQGGAFF. For the CDR3, the DNA is TGCGCCAGCAGCCCCAGGGGACAGGGAGGCGCTTTCTTT.